A single TCR beta chain is shown here with its context. It lacks a known antigen. Per-nucleotide qualities are absent, and no much larger clonotype sits a single base away. These data belong to a study of T cell changes during pregnancy in multiple sclerosis (dated by TCRdb to 2018 to 2020). Regarding the study in general: The study examined how the T cell repertoire changed over the course of pregnancy in women with multiple sclerosis.

The germline V and J ends show losses of 3 bases and 7 bases respectively, and no gene match explains 11 bases of the junction. CDR1 and CDR2 were assigned from the germline V gene as MDHEN and SYDVKM. The CDR3 measures 15 amino acids from cysteine to phenylalanine. Here the CDR3 DNA is all that survives: 45 bases in frame from base 1. Library preparation employed the immunoSEQ multiplex PCR assay. This immuneACCESS table, as held by TCRdb, lists in-frame sequences with V and J called but not all clones. Of the missing ones, under half trace to an unresolved V gene in checked studies; the others have no known cause. In all, the sample holds approximately 88,000 clones, and 90% to 95% of those were seen once. The ten largest clones take up roughly 0.81% of the sample.

Sequences were derived from peripheral blood, sampled in the third trimester of pregnancy. This clonotype was sampled from a female donor with multiple sclerosis, enrolled in a pregnancy study. The rearranged segments are TRBV28 and TRBJ2-7; 8 bases in between match TRBD1. The CDR3 here reads CASSFLGQAVGEQYF. At the DNA level, the sequence is TGTGCCAGCAGTTTCCTGGGACAGGCTGTGGGGGAGCAGTACTTC.